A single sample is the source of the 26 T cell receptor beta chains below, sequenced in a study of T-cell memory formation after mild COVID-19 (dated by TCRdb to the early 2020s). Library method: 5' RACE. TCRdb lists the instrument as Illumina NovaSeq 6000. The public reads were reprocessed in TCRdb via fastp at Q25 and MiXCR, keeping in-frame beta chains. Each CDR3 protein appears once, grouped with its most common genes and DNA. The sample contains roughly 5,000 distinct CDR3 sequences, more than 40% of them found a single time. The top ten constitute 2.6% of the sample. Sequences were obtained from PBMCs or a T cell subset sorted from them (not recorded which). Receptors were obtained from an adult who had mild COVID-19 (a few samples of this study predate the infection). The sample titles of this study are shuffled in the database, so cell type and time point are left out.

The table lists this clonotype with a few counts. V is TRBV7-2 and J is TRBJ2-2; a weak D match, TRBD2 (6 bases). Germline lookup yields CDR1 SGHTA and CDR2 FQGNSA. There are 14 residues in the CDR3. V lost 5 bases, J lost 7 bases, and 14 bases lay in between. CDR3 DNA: TGTGCCAGCAGCGGATGGGGGGTTGTCGGGGAGCTGTTTTTT. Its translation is CASSGWGVVGELFF. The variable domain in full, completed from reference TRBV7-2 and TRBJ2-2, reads GAGVSQSPSNKVTEKGKDVELRCDPISGHTALYWYRQSLGQGLEFLIYFQGNSAPDKSGLPSDRFSAERTGGSVSTLTIQRTQQEDSAVYLCASSGWGVVGELFFGEGSRLTVL.

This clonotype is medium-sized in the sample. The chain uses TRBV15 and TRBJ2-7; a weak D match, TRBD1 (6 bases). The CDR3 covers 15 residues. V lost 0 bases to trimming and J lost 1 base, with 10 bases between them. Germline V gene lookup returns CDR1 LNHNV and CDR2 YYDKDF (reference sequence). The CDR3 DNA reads TGTGCCACCAGCAGAGATTCGGACAGATCCTACGAGCAGTACGTC. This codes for CATSRDSDRSYEQYV.

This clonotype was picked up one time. In DNA form, the CDR3 reads TGTGCCAGCAGCTTAGGCCCAGGGCCGGGGGGCTACACCTTC. Translating it yields CASSLGPGPGGYTF. The chain couples TRBV7-2 to TRBJ1-2; D is possibly TRBD1 (5 bases). The CDR3 is 14 amino acids. Germline V gene data show CDR1 as SGHTA and CDR2 as FQGNSA. The V and J ends lost 1 base and 8 bases respectively, with 14 bases between them.

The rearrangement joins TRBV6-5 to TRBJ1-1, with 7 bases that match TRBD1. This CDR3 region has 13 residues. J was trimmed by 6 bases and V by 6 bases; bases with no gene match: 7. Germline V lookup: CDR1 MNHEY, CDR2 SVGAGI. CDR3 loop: CASREGQVSEAFF. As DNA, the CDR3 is TGTGCCAGCAGAGAAGGACAGGTTTCTGAAGCTTTCTTT.

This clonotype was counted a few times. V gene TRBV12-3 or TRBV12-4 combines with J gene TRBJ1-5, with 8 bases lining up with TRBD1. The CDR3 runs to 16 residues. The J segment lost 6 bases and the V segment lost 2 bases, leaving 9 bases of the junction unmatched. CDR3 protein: CASSLTTGVGFQPQHF. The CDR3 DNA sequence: TGTGCCAGCAGTTTAACGACAGGGGTGGGGTTTCAGCCCCAGCATTTT.

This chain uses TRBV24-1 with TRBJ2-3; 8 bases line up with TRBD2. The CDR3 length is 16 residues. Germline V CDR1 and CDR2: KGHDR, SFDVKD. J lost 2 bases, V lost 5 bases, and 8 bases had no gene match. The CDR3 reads CATSGGAGGPTDTQYF. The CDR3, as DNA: TGTGCCACCAGTGGAGGGGCGGGGGGACCCACAGATACGCAGTATTTT.

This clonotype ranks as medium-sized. The CDR3 loop is CASSLTGLQAIQGGADTQYF. The CDR3 DNA reads TGTGCCAGCTCACTCACTGGGTTACAGGCCATTCAGGGTGGAGCAGATACGCAGTATTTT. V and J are TRBV18 and TRBJ2-3, with D possibly being TRBD1 (5 bases). CDR3 length equals 20 residues. The ends were cut back, 4 bases at V and 4 bases at J, with 30 bases in the middle. Germline V CDR1 and CDR2: KGHSH, LQKENI.

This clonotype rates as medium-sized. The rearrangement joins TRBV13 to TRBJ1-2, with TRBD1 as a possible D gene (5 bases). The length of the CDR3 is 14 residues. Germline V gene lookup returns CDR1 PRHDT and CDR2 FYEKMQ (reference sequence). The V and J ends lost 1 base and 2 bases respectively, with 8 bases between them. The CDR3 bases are TGTGCCAGCAGCTTAGCTGGGGGGAACTATGGCTACACCTTC. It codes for CASSLAGGNYGYTF.

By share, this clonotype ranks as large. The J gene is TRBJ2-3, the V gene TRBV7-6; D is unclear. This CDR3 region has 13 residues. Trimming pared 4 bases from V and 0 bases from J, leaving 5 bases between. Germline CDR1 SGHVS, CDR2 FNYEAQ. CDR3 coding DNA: TGTGCCAGCAGCTACACTAGCACAGATACGCAGTATTTT. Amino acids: CASSYTSTDTQYF.

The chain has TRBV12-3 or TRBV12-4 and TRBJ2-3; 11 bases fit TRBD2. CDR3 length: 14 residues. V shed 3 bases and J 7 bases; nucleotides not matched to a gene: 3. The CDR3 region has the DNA TGTGCCAGCAGTTTGGCTAGCGGGGGGAATACGCAGTATTTT. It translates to CASSLASGGNTQYF.

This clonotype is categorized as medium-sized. CDR3 in DNA: TGTGCCAGCACCTATAGCGGGGGGAGCGGGACCCAGTACTTC. This encodes CASTYSGGSGTQYF. The rearrangement joins TRBV28 to TRBJ2-5; TRBD2 matches at 10 bases. Trimming removed 7 bases from V and 7 bases from J; junction bases left unmatched: 9. The germline CDR1 and CDR2 sequences are MDHEN and SYDVKM. The CDR3 is 14 amino acids.

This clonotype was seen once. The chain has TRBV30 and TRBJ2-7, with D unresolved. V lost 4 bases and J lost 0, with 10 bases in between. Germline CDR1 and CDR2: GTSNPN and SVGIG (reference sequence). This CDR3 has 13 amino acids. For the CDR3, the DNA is TGTGCCTGGATGTGGCCTGACTCCTACGAGCAGTACTTC. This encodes CAWMWPDSYEQYF.

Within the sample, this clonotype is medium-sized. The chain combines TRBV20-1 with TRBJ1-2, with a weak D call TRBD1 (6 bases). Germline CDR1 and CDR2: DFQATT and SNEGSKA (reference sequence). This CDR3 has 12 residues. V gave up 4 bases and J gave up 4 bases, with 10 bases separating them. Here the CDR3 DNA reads TGCAGTGCTACCTCCAGGGGCTATGGCTACACCTTC. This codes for CSATSRGYGYTF.

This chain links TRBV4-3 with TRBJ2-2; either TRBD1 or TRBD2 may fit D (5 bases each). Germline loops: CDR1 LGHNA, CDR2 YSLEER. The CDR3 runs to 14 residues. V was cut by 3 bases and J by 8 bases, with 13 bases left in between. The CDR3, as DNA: TGCGCCAGCAGCCAGGGGGATCGCGGTGGGGAGCTGTTTTTT. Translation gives CASSQGDRGGELFF.

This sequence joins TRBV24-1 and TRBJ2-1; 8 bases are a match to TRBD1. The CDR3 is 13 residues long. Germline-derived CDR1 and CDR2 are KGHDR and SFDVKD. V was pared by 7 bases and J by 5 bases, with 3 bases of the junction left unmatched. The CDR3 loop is CATRGQGNNEQFF. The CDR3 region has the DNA TGTGCCACCAGAGGACAGGGCAACAATGAGCAGTTCTTC.

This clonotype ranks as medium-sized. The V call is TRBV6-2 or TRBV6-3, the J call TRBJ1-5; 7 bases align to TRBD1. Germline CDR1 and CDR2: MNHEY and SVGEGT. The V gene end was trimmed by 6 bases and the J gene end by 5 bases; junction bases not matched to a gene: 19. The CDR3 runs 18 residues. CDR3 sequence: CASSSILAITGEHQPQHF. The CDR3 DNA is TGTGCCAGCAGCTCGATTCTCGCAATAACAGGGGAACATCAGCCCCAGCATTTT.

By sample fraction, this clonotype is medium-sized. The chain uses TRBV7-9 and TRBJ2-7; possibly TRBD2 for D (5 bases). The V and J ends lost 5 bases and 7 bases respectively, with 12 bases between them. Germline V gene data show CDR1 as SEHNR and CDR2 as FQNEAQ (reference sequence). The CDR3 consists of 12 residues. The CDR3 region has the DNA TGTGCCAGCAGCCTGGACTGGGAAGAGCAGTACGTC. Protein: CASSLDWEEQYV.

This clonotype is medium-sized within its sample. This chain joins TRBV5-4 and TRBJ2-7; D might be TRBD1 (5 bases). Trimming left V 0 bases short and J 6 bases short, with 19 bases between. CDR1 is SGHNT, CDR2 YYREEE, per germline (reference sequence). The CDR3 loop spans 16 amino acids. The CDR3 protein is CASSLEGGASSLEQYF. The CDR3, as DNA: TGTGCCAGCAGCTTGGAAGGTGGGGCCTCTTCCCTCGAGCAGTACTTC.

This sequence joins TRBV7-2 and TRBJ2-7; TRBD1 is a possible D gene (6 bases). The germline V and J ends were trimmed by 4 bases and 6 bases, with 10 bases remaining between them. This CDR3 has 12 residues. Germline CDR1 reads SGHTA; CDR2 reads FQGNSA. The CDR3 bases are TGTGCCAGCAGCTCCAGGGGAGCCGAGCAGTACTTC. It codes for CASSSRGAEQYF. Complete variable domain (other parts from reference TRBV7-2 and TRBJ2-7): GAGVSQSPSNKVTEKGKDVELRCDPISGHTALYWYRQSLGQGLEFLIYFQGNSAPDKSGLPSDRFSAERTGGSVSTLTIQRTQQEDSAVYLCASSSRGAEQYFGPGTRLTVT.

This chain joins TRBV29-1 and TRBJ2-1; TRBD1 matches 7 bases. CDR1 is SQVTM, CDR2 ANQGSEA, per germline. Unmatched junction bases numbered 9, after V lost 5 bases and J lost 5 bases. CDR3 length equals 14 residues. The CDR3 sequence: CSVPDRVAHNEQFF. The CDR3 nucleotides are TGCAGCGTTCCTGACAGGGTAGCCCACAATGAGCAGTTCTTC.

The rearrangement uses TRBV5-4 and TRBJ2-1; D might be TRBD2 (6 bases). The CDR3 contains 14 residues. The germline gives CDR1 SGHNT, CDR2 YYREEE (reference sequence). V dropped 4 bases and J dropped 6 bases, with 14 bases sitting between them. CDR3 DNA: TGTGCCAGCAGCGGGGGGACCCGTCCCAATGAGCAGTTCTTC. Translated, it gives CASSGGTRPNEQFF.

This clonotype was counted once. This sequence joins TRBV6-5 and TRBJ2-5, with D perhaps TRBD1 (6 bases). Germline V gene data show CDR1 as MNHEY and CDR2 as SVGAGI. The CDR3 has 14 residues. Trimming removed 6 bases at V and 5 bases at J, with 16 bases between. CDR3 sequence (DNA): TGTGCCAGCAGGAGTACAGGGATTTACGAGACCCAGTACTTC. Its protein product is CASRSTGIYETQYF.

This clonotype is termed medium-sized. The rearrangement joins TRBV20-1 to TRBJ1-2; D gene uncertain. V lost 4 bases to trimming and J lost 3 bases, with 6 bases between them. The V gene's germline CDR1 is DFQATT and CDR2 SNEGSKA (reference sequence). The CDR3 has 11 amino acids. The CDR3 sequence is CSANEDYGYTF. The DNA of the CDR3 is TGCAGTGCTAACGAGGACTATGGCTACACCTTC.

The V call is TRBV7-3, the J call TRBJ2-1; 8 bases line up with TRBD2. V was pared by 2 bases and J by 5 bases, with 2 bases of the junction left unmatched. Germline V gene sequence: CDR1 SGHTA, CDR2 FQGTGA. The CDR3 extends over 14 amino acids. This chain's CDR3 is CASSLYGGDNEQFF. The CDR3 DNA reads TGTGCCAGCAGCTTATACGGGGGGGACAATGAGCAGTTCTTC.

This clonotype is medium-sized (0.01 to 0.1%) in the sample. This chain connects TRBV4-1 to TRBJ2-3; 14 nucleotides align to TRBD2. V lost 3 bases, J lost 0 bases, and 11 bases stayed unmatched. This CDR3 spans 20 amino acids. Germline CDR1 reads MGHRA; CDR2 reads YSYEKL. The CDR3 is CASSQRTSGGPFGSTDTQYF. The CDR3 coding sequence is TGCGCCAGCAGCCAGCGGACTAGCGGGGGGCCCTTCGGTAGCACAGATACGCAGTATTTT.

The CDR3 spells CASSLRGEQFF. The CDR3 coding sequence is TGTGCCAGCAGTCTCAGGGGCGAGCAGTTCTTC. This chain uses TRBV12-3 or TRBV12-4 with TRBJ2-1, with D possibly TRBD1 on 6 matching bases. Trimming removed 5 bases from V and 10 bases from J, with 9 bases in between. The CDR3 is 11 amino acids.